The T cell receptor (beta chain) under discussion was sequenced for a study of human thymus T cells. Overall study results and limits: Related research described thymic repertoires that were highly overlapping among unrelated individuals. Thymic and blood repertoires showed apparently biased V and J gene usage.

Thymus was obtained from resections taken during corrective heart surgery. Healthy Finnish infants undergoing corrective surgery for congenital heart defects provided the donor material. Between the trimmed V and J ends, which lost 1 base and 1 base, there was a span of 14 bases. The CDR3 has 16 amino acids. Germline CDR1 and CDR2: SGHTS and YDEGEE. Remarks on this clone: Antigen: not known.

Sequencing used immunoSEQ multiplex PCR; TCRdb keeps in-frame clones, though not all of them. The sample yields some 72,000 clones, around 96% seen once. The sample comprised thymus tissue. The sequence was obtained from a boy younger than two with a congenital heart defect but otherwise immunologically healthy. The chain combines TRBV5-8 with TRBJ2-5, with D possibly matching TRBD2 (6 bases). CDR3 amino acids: CASSLRFGGTQETQYF. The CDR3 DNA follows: TGTGCCAGCAGCTTGAGATTCGGGGGAACCCAAGAGACCCAGTACTTC.